This T cell receptor (beta chain) was documented in a study of T cell responses to AZD1222 COVID-19 vaccine. Findings and caveats of the study: Baseline seropositivity characterized only six AZD1222 recipients. Clonal diversity may have been underestimated in mostly white British donors. Vaccine-associated CD4 TCRs ranged over spike, dominating at 160-218 and 743-854.

Data came from immunoSEQ multiplex PCR; TCRdb stores just in-frame clones and leaves some out. Among over 45,000 clones listed, 75% to 90% were seen once. As concerns this clone: Its antigen remains unknown.

Trimming removed 1 base from V and 4 bases from J, with 15 bases in between. The CDR3 spans 16 residues. The germline gives CDR1 SGHTS, CDR2 YDEGEE. This rearrangement joins TRBV5-8 to TRBJ1-3; D is unclear. The sequences come from peripheral blood, collected on day 0 of AZD1222 vaccination. The TCR comes from an adult in good health. DNA for the CDR3: TGTGCCAGCAGCTTGTTCCGCAAGATCTCGGGAAACACCATATATTTT. It is translated as CASSLFRKISGNTIYF.